Following are 28 T cell receptor beta chains from one sample sequenced in a study of control samples from healthy donors and cancer patients. This table comes from immunoSEQ multiplex PCR, and its TCRdb copy is limited to in-frame clones, with some not included. The sample lists 120,000 or so clones; roughly 87% were seen once. The sequenced sample consisted of blood. The receptors shown here come from a man between 18 and 29 years old in good health.

This chain connects TRBV7-6 to TRBJ1-2; D uncertain. The V end lost 1 base, the J end lost 5 bases, and 14 bases lay between the germline ends. CDR1 and CDR2 from the germline V gene are SGHVS and FNYEAQ. The CDR3 spans 15 residues. Here the CDR3 reads CASSLGPTDSYGYTF. The CDR3 DNA reads as TGTGCCAGCAGCTTAGGACCCACGGACTCTTATGGCTACACCTTC.

This clone was counted between two and nine times. The rearrangement uses TRBV24-1 and TRBJ1-5; no clear D. Per the germline V gene, CDR1 is KGHDR and CDR2 is SFDVKD. The V and J ends lost 4 bases and 3 bases respectively, with 15 bases between them. This CDR3 spans 16 amino acids. In nucleotides, the CDR3 is TGTGCCACCAGTGACCACAGACGGGCCTCCAATCAGCCCCAGCATTTT. It is translated as CATSDHRRASNQPQHF.

J is TRBJ1-3 and V is TRBV3-1 (or the pseudogene TRBV3-2); D might be TRBD1 (6 bases). Deletions cut 2 bases from V and 0 bases from J, with 14 bases between. The CDR3 runs 17 residues. In germline, CDR1 is LGHDT, CDR2 YNNKEL (reference sequence). The DNA for the CDR3 is TGTGCCAGCAGCCAATCTCAGGCAGGGGTCTCTGGAAACACCATATATTTT. Its protein product is CASSQSQAGVSGNTIYF.

The rearrangement uses TRBV15 and TRBJ2-5, with D perhaps TRBD1 or TRBD2 (5 bases each). The germline V gene encodes CDR1 LNHNV and CDR2 YYDKDF (reference sequence). The CDR3 has 17 residues. With 1 base removed from V and 3 bases from J, the gap between germline ends came to 18 bases. For the CDR3, the DNA is TGTGCCACCAGCAGAGTTGTCGGGACCGTATATGAAGAGACCCAGTACTTC. Its translation is CATSRVVGTVYEETQYF.

The J gene is TRBJ2-2, the V gene TRBV7-9, with 8 bases aligning to TRBD1. Germline CDR1 reads SEHNR; CDR2 reads FQNEAQ (reference sequence). With V trimmed by 6 bases and J by 11 bases, 11 bases remained unmatched. The CDR3 totals 14 residues. The CDR3 DNA follows: TGTGCCAGCAGGAGTCAGGGGGCGCTGGGAGAGCTGTTTTTT. This translates into CASRSQGALGELFF.

The V call is TRBV7-9, the J call TRBJ2-3, with D tentatively TRBD2 (5 bases). This CDR3 is 15 amino acids long. V lost 5 bases to trimming and J lost 2 bases, with 14 bases between them. CDR1 and CDR2 (germline): SEHNR, FQNEAQ (reference sequence). CDR3 DNA sequence: TGTGCCAGCAGCCAAACTAGTCTGGACACAGATACGCAGTATTTT. It is translated as CASSQTSLDTDTQYF.

V gene TRBV11-2 combines with J gene TRBJ2-3; 11 bases are a match to TRBD2. The length of the CDR3 is 16 residues. Germline assignment: CDR1 SGHAT and CDR2 FQNNGV. Trimming took 1 base from V and 6 from J; bases not matched to a gene: 6. DNA of the CDR3: TGTGCCAGCAGCTTAGCTCATAGCGGGAGGGGTGATACGCAGTATTTT. Translation: CASSLAHSGRGDTQYF.

This chain uses TRBV28 with TRBJ1-1, with D possibly being TRBD1 (5 bases). V lost 6 bases and J lost 1, with 12 bases in between. CDR1 is MDHEN and CDR2 is SYDVKM in the germline V gene. The CDR3 is 14 amino acids. The chain's CDR3 is CASSRRTGNTEAFF. CDR3 DNA: TGTGCCAGCAGCCGAAGAACAGGGAACACTGAAGCTTTCTTT.

The chain recombines TRBV27 with TRBJ1-5; unclear D gene. The V gene lost 5 bases and the J gene lost 6 bases, with 11 bases spanning the gap. Germline V lookup: CDR1 MNHEY, CDR2 SMNVEV (reference sequence). The CDR3 extends over 13 amino acids. The CDR3 is CASSLNPGQPQHF. The CDR3 bases are TGTGCCAGCAGTCTCAATCCCGGTCAGCCCCAGCATTTT.

V and J are TRBV24-1 and TRBJ1-4; D may be TRBD1 (5 bases). Germline CDR1 KGHDR, CDR2 SFDVKD. Between the trimmed V and J ends, which lost 3 bases and 6 bases, there was a span of 13 bases. The CDR3 sequence is 15 residues long. Written as DNA, the CDR3 is TGTGCCACCAGTGATGGTGGGGGGTCGGATGAAAAACTGTTTTTT. Amino acid sequence: CATSDGGGSDEKLFF.

The chain joins TRBV28 to TRBJ1-4; 10 bases agree with TRBD1. The CDR3 totals 17 residues. Germline lookup yields CDR1 MDHEN and CDR2 SYDVKM. V shed 6 bases and J 8 bases; nucleotides not matched to a gene: 15. The CDR3 region is CASRFRTGGGLGEKLFF. The CDR3 DNA follows: TGTGCCAGCAGATTCCGGACAGGGGGAGGGTTGGGGGAAAAACTGTTTTTT.

This clone was seen a handful of times. CDR3 sequence: CASSHEHRDMNTEAFF. The CDR3, as DNA: TGTGCCAGCAGCCACGAACACAGGGACATGAACACTGAAGCTTTCTTT. The chain combines TRBV4-2 with TRBJ1-1, with D possibly TRBD1 on 6 matching bases. CDR3 length: 16 amino acids. V dropped 3 bases and J dropped 0 bases, with 14 bases sitting between them. CDR1 and CDR2 (germline): LGHNA, YNFKEQ.

CDR3 sequence: CASSVGVDPGNTIYF. CDR3 coding DNA: TGTGCCAGCAGCGTCGGGGTCGACCCGGGAAACACCATATATTTT. The chain recombines TRBV9 with TRBJ1-3, with D unresolved. Germline V gives CDR1 SGDLS, CDR2 YYNGEE. Trimming pared 2 bases from V and 4 bases from J, leaving 13 bases between. This CDR3 comprises 15 residues.

V and J are TRBV5-1 and TRBJ2-7; weak D call: TRBD2 (5 bases). The CDR3 loop spans 15 amino acids. Germline V gene lookup returns CDR1 SGHRS and CDR2 YFSETQ. V was cut by 0 bases and J by 0 bases, with 10 bases left in between. The CDR3 nucleotides read TGCGCCAGCAGCTTGGAAGTGGGGAGCTCCTACGAGCAGTACTTC. It encodes CASSLEVGSSYEQYF.

The sample holds a few counts of this clone. The CDR3 sequence: CASSFFRGGSDGYTF. The CDR3 DNA is TGTGCCAGCAGCTTCTTCAGGGGGGGGAGTGATGGCTACACCTTC. The chain couples TRBV7-8 to TRBJ1-2, with 7 bases aligning to TRBD1. The germline V gene has CDR1 SGHVS and CDR2 FQNEAQ. V was pared by 3 bases and J by 6 bases, with 10 bases of the junction left unmatched. The CDR3 contains 15 residues.

This chain uses TRBV7-9 with TRBJ1-3; no clear D gene. Germline V lookup: CDR1 SEHNR, CDR2 FQNEAQ (reference sequence). V was pared by 4 bases and J by 2 bases, with 9 bases between. The CDR3 is 14 residues long. The CDR3 loop reads CASSYGPPGNTIYF. The CDR3 DNA follows: TGTGCCAGCAGCTACGGACCGCCTGGAAACACCATATATTTT.

CDR3 amino acids: CASRTGFGGYTF. The CDR3 coding sequence is TGTGCCAGCAGGACAGGGTTTGGTGGCTACACCTTC. The chain uses TRBV28 and TRBJ1-2, with TRBD1 identical over 7 bases. J was trimmed by 7 bases and V by 6 bases; bases with no gene match: 5. Germline assignment: CDR1 MDHEN and CDR2 SYDVKM. The length of the CDR3 is 12 residues.

The genes are TRBV7-9 and TRBJ2-1, with 7 bases aligning to TRBD2. The V gene end was trimmed by 5 bases and the J gene end by 2 bases; junction bases not matched to a gene: 9. Germline loops: CDR1 SEHNR, CDR2 FQNEAQ (reference sequence). This CDR3 is built from 16 residues. CDR3 coding DNA: TGTGCCAGCAGCGAGATAGCGGGTCTAACCTACAATGAGCAGTTCTTC. This sequence encodes CASSEIAGLTYNEQFF.

This clone was recorded once. The chain joins TRBV5-6 to TRBJ2-4, with 7 bases fitting TRBD1. The length of the CDR3 is 15 residues. In germline, CDR1 is SGHDT, CDR2 YYEEEE. V lost 4 bases and J lost 0; bases outside the gene matches: 4. CDR3 amino acids: CASSVGQLAKNIQYF. The CDR3 bases are TGTGCCAGCAGCGTGGGACAGCTAGCCAAAAACATTCAGTACTTC.

This sequence joins TRBV27 and TRBJ1-2, with 8 bases fitting TRBD1. Germline assignment: CDR1 MNHEY and CDR2 SMNVEV (reference sequence). With 2 bases clipped from V and 7 bases from J, the junction kept 9 bases outside the gene matches. The CDR3 spans 15 residues. CDR3 residues: CASSLQQGALPGYTF. In DNA, the CDR3 is TGTGCCAGCAGTTTACAGCAGGGGGCTCTTCCTGGCTACACCTTC.

V usage is TRBV5-1 and J usage is TRBJ1-1, with D maybe TRBD1 (6 bases). Germline V CDR1 and CDR2: SGHRS, YFSETQ. This CDR3 is built from 13 residues. V shed 2 bases and J shed 6 bases, with 11 bases lying between them. The CDR3 here is CASSLQGAAEAFF. As DNA, the CDR3 is TGCGCCAGCAGCTTACAGGGTGCCGCTGAAGCTTTCTTT.

This clone has only one observation. V is TRBV11-1 and J is TRBJ1-1; D call uncertain. CDR1 is SGHAT, CDR2 FQDESV, per germline (reference sequence). V was shortened by 1 base and J by 0 bases, with 6 bases between the two germline ends. The CDR3 has 14 amino acids. DNA of the CDR3: TGTGCCAGCAGCTTAGGCAGGCTGAACACTGAAGCTTTCTTT. Its translation: CASSLGRLNTEAFF.

The chain employs TRBV2 and TRBJ2-3; D not resolved. The length of the CDR3 is 14 residues. The germline V and J ends were trimmed by 3 bases and 2 bases, with 9 bases remaining between them. The germline V gene has CDR1 SNHLY and CDR2 FYNNEI. CDR3 DNA sequence: TGTGCCAGCAGTGAGGTTAGCCCCACAGATACGCAGTATTTT. Translation gives CASSEVSPTDTQYF.

The chain has TRBV6-6 and TRBJ1-1; D gene uncertain. This CDR3 is 11 amino acids long. CDR1 and CDR2 (germline): MNHNY, SVGAGI (reference sequence). Deletions cut 2 bases from V and 6 bases from J, with 4 bases between. The CDR3 region has the DNA TGTGCCAGCAGTTACGGTTCTGAAGCTTTCTTT. It specifies CASSYGSEAFF.

This chain uses TRBV5-1 with TRBJ2-7; the D gene is possibly TRBD1 (6 bases). Germline CDR1 reads SGHRS; CDR2 reads YFSETQ. The CDR3 consists of 16 residues. Trimming cost V 1 base and J 6 bases, with 20 bases left between them. CDR3 amino acids: CASSLRGDRGSTEQYF. The CDR3, as DNA: TGCGCCAGCAGCTTGAGGGGTGATAGGGGGAGCACCGAGCAGTACTTC.

Here the CDR3 reads CASSRTGANQETQYF. In DNA form, the CDR3 reads TGTGCCAGCAGCCGGACAGGGGCCAACCAAGAGACCCAGTACTTC. The J gene is TRBJ2-5, the V gene TRBV11-3; 9 nucleotides align to TRBD1. Trimming removed 5 bases from V and 0 bases from J; junction bases left unmatched: 4. This CDR3 spans 15 amino acids. The V gene's germline CDR1 is SGHNT and CDR2 YENEEA.

This clone appeared a single time. CDR3 DNA sequence: TGTGCCAGCAGCCAAGATAGTTCCAGGGGGCGCGAGACCCAGTACTTC. It yields the protein CASSQDSSRGRETQYF. V and J are TRBV14 and TRBJ2-5, with 8 positions matching TRBD1. In germline, CDR1 is SGHDN, CDR2 FVKESK. There are 16 residues in the CDR3. V was clipped by 0 bases and J by 5 bases; unmatched bases: 8.

The chain employs TRBV5-4 and TRBJ2-1; 11 bases agree with TRBD2. This CDR3 spans 17 amino acids. Trimming took 4 bases from V and 0 from J; bases not matched to a gene: 6. Germline V CDR1 and CDR2: SGHNT, YYREEE (reference sequence). The CDR3 region is CASSGGLADSSYNEQFF. The CDR3 DNA reads as TGTGCCAGCAGCGGGGGACTAGCGGATAGCTCCTACAATGAGCAGTTCTTC.